Only a few counts were recorded for the clone carrying this T cell receptor (beta chain). Its specificity is not known. MiXCR, applied by TCRdb to the reads, yields one record per CDR3 protein. Of hundreds of thousands of distinct CDR3 sequences listed, roughly 30% are singletons. The germline CDR1 and CDR2 sequences are MNHEY and SMNVEV (reference sequence). The CDR3 covers 16 residues. V lost 5 bases and J lost 3; bases outside the gene matches: 7. This entry is derived from a study of T cell repertoires in cytomegalovirus infection. Study background: Recently described HLA-C-restricted plus well-studied HLA-B-restricted CMV epitopes were used. CMV infection plus the matching HLA type was flagged by public TCR beta signatures. General study points: The ex vivo response was dominated by HLA-C-restricted CMV-specific TCR beta clonotypes.

The source is a human donor in good health (CMV status not recorded). Some clones in this sample may be carry-over from other donors' samples. The chain uses TRBV27 and TRBJ1-2, with TRBD1 identical over 12 bases. Sequencing was performed on cultured CD8+ T cells from PBMCs, taken from culture after CMV antigen stimulation. The CDR3 protein is CASSPEGTGGYYGYTF. In DNA, the CDR3 is TGTGCCAGCAGTCCCGAAGGGACAGGGGGCTACTATGGCTACACCTTC.